The source of this TCR beta chain is a study of regulatory T cells in long-lasting Graves disease. Study at large: Antithyroid drugs had been taken by newly diagnosed Graves' patients for under 3 months. Whole-study findings and limits: Accuracy may have suffered from the small sample size.

The time point denotes: newly diagnosed GD, antithyroid drugs for less than 3 months. TCR sequences were obtained from RNA taken from PBMCs. The V gene lost 7 bases and the J gene lost 6 bases, with 9 bases spanning the gap. This CDR3 spans 12 amino acids. Per germline, CDR1 MNHEY and CDR2 SMNVEV (reference sequence). This clonotype occurred many times. Antigen: not known. Arm-PCR of CDR3 regions with iRepertoire HTBI primers generated TCR beta libraries. TCRdb re-analysed the multiplex PCR reads in MiXCR, keeping a single row per CDR3 protein. The data hold approximately 300,000 distinct CDR3 sequences, with 15% to 20% observed a single time.

The J gene is TRBJ2-2, the V gene TRBV27, with D unresolved. This clonotype was obtained from a female donor with Graves disease. Specimen: peripheral blood mononuclear cells (PBMCs), collected at new diagnosis, from a patient treated with antithyroid drugs. DNA for the CDR3: TGTGCCAGCAACGGTCGTGCCGGGGAGCTGTTTTTT. Its translation is CASNGRAGELFF.